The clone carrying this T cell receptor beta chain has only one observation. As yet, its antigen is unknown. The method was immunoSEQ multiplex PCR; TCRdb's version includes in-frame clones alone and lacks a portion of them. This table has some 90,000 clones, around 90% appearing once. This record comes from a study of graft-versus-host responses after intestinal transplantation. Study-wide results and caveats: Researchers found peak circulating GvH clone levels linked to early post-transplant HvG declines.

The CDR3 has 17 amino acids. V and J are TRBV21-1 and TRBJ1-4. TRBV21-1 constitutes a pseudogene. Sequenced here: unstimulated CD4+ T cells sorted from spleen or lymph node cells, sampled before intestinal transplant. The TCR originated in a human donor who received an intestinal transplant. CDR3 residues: CASIVHPELWTKEKLFF. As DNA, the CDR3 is TGTGCCAGCATCGTCCATCCGGAACTGTGGACCAAGGAAAAACTGTTTTTT.